This T cell receptor beta chain was captured in a study of T-cell reconstitution after alpha-beta-depleted transplantation in children. Unique molecular identifiers were used in preparing the TCRbeta library. MiXCR, run by TCRdb on the PCR reads, gives a single entry per CDR3 protein. Of some 600,000 distinct CDR3 sequences listed, 10% to 15% were seen once; the top ten hold approximately 2.1%. Study outcomes and limitations: It was reported that alpha-beta T cells came from several hundred expanded graft clones (about two months after transplant). After one year, T-cell counts and TCRbeta diversity mostly came from new T cells.

There are a few counts of this clonotype. The antigen is undetermined. The sequencing here drew on PBMCs, mostly from graft donor cells, taken 360 days after TCRalphabeta/CD19-depleted stem cell transplant. The source is a male patient between 10 and 17 years old who had a stem cell transplant for acute myeloid leukemia, so the T cells may come from the graft donor.

CDR3 amino acids: CASSLGLALMEQYF. In DNA, the CDR3 is TGTGCCAGCAGTTTGGGATTAGCTCTCATGGAGCAGTACTTC. This chain links TRBV28 with TRBJ2-7, with unresolved D. Germline V lookup: CDR1 MDHEN, CDR2 SYDVKM. Trimming pared 3 bases from V and 7 bases from J, leaving 16 bases between. The CDR3 loop spans 14 amino acids.